A single sample gave rise to the 30 T cell receptor beta chains below, sequenced in a study of blood T cell repertoires in COVID-19. Clones were read by immunoSEQ multiplex PCR, and TCRdb kept only the in-frame ones, dropping some. The sample carries 150,000 to 200,000 clones, about 88% recorded once. Sequencing was carried out using peripheral blood. These receptors all come from a man in his sixties or seventies with active or convalescent COVID-19.

This rearrangement joins TRBV19 to TRBJ2-7; 8 positions agree with TRBD1. The germline V gene encodes CDR1 LNHDA and CDR2 SQIVND (reference sequence). This CDR3 spans 16 amino acids. J gave up 2 bases and V 4 bases, and 10 bases lay outside the gene matches. In DNA, the CDR3 is TGTGCCAGTAGTAACGGACAGGGAATCCCCCCCTACGAGCAGTACTTC. This sequence encodes CASSNGQGIPPYEQYF.

The V gene is TRBV10-3, the J gene TRBJ2-5; 7 bases match TRBD2. Per the germline V gene, CDR1 is ENHRY and CDR2 is SYGVKD. This CDR3 contains 13 residues. J lost 4 bases, V lost 8 bases, and 7 bases had no gene match. The CDR3 region has the DNA TGTGCCATCTCCGGCGCGGGAGCAGAGACCCAGTACTTC. Translated: CAISGAGAETQYF.

The J gene is TRBJ2-7, the V gene TRBV5-5; 10 bases fit TRBD1. Germline CDR1 SGHKS, CDR2 YYEKEE (reference sequence). The CDR3 extends over 15 amino acids. Trimming cost V 4 bases and J 3 bases; bases outside gene matches: 7. CDR3 in amino acids: CASSPGQGRNYEQYF. The CDR3 DNA reads TGTGCCAGCAGCCCGGGACAGGGGCGTAACTACGAGCAGTACTTC.

The chain is built from TRBV5-4 and TRBJ2-3, with D unresolved. V was trimmed by 5 bases and J by 3 bases, leaving 13 bases between them. Germline CDR1 is SGHNT and CDR2 is YYREEE (reference sequence). This CDR3 comprises 14 residues. DNA for the CDR3: TGTGCCAGCAGACAAGTCAGCGAAACAGATACGCAGTATTTT. Its protein product is CASRQVSETDTQYF.

This clone was seen just once. This chain joins TRBV19 and TRBJ1-2, with D tentatively TRBD1 (6 bases). CDR1 is LNHDA and CDR2 is SQIVND in the germline V gene (reference sequence). The V end was cut by 7 bases, the J end by 4 bases, with 16 bases between. The CDR3 runs 14 residues. CDR3 DNA sequence: TGTGCCAGTACCATGGGGGGGACAATCTATGGCTACACCTTC. Its protein is CASTMGGTIYGYTF.

J is TRBJ1-2 and V is TRBV28; possibly TRBD1 for D (5 bases). This CDR3 contains 13 residues. Per the germline V gene, CDR1 is MDHEN and CDR2 is SYDVKM. V was trimmed by 2 bases and J by 5 bases, leaving 9 bases between them. The CDR3 protein is CASSLGGLYGYTF. The CDR3 region has the DNA TGTGCCAGCAGTTTAGGGGGACTTTATGGCTACACCTTC.

The chain links TRBV7-8 to TRBJ2-4, with 9 bases lining up with TRBD1. The CDR3 consists of 16 residues. Germline CDR1 reads SGHVS; CDR2 reads FQNEAQ. The trim removed 3 bases at V and 3 bases at J, leaving 6 bases unmatched. In DNA form, the CDR3 reads TGTGCCAGCAGCTTTTGGACAGGGGAGGGCAAAAACATTCAGTACTTC. As protein: CASSFWTGEGKNIQYF. The full variable domain, with the rest looked up from reference TRBV7-8 and TRBJ2-4, is GAGVSQSPRYKVAKRGQDVALRCDPISGHVSLFWYQQALGQGPEFLTYFQNEAQLDKSGLPSDRFFAERPEGSVSTLKIQRTQQEDSAVYLCASSFWTGEGKNIQYFGAGTRLSVL.

This chain connects TRBV6-6 to TRBJ2-7; 9 bases line up with TRBD1. CDR1 and CDR2 (germline): MNHNY, SVGAGI (reference sequence). The CDR3 is 16 amino acids. The junction had 11 bases not matched to a gene; V was cut back by 6 bases and J by 2 bases. The CDR3 loop is CASRRGRGQGTYEQYF. The CDR3 DNA is TGTGCCAGCAGGCGGGGTAGGGGACAGGGAACCTACGAGCAGTACTTC.

The chain has TRBV10-3 and TRBJ2-4; 8 bases map to TRBD2. Trimming took 4 bases from V and 6 from J; bases not matched to a gene: 5. The CDR3 spans 14 residues. Germline values: CDR1 ENHRY, CDR2 SYGVKD. DNA for the CDR3: TGTGCCATCAGTGCAAGCGGGGGAAGAAACATTCAGTACTTC. It is translated as CAISASGGRNIQYF.

This chain links TRBV27 with TRBJ2-1; D gene unclear. V lost 2 bases and J 7 bases, leaving 12 bases between the germline ends. CDR1 is MNHEY and CDR2 is SMNVEV in the germline V gene (reference sequence). This CDR3 has 14 amino acids. The CDR3 is CASSLQTQLNEQFF. The CDR3 nucleotides read TGTGCCAGCAGTTTACAAACCCAGTTGAATGAGCAGTTCTTC.

DNA of the CDR3: TGTGCCAGCAGCCAGAAATTCGGTAATTCACCCCTCCACTTT. Translation: CASSQKFGNSPLHF. The chain joins TRBV16 to TRBJ1-6; D is undetermined. V lost 3 bases to trimming and J lost 6 bases, with 9 bases between them. Germline-derived CDR1 and CDR2 are KGHSY and FQNENV. This CDR3 contains 14 residues.

The genes are TRBV7-6 and TRBJ2-5; D gene unclear. V was clipped by 0 bases and J by 5 bases, with 13 bases between them. Germline CDR1 is SGHVS and CDR2 is FNYEAQ. The CDR3 spans 15 residues. CDR3 sequence (DNA): TGTGCCAGCAGCTTAGCGGATCGGAGCGACGAGACCCAGTACTTC. It codes for CASSLADRSDETQYF.

The chain recombines TRBV30 with TRBJ2-1, with TRBD2 identical over 8 bases. From germline, CDR1 is GTSNPN and CDR2 SVGIG (reference sequence). Trimming cost V 0 bases and J 2 bases; bases outside gene matches: 3. The CDR3 is 15 residues long. CDR3 in DNA: TGTGCCTGGAGTGTACAACTAGCGGCCTACAATGAGCAGTTCTTC. Its protein product is CAWSVQLAAYNEQFF.

The chain carries TRBV5-1 and TRBJ1-1, with D maybe TRBD1 (5 bases). The CDR3 sequence is 15 residues long. The germline V and J ends were trimmed by 0 bases and 5 bases, with 14 bases remaining between them. Germline CDR1 reads SGHRS; CDR2 reads YFSETQ. The DNA for the CDR3 is TGCGCCAGCAGCTTGGTGGGCAGGGTGGGGACTGAAGCTTTCTTT. Amino acid sequence: CASSLVGRVGTEAFF.

The chain links TRBV10-2 to TRBJ2-2, with D unresolved. V dropped 10 bases and J dropped 8 bases, with 11 bases sitting between them. The CDR3 extends over 11 amino acids. CDR1 is WSHSY and CDR2 is SAAADI in the germline V gene. CDR3 sequence (DNA): TGCGCCACCTATGTACCTGGGGAGCTGTTTTTT. Residues: CATYVPGELFF.

The CDR3 coding sequence is TGTGCCACCAGTGAACAGACTAGCGGGAGTAAAAATGAGCAGTTCTTC. It specifies CATSEQTSGSKNEQFF. The rearrangement uses TRBV24-1 and TRBJ2-1; the match to TRBD2 covers 12 bases. Germline V CDR1 and CDR2: KGHDR, SFDVKD. This CDR3 is built from 16 residues. The trim removed 4 bases at V and 7 bases at J, leaving 7 bases unmatched.

The chain recombines TRBV3-1 (or the pseudogene TRBV3-2) with TRBJ2-3, with 11 bases identical to TRBD2. Losses at the gene ends were 1 base for V and 3 bases for J; bases not matched to a gene: 9. This CDR3 is built from 18 residues. The germline V gene has CDR1 LGHDT and CDR2 YNNKEL (reference sequence). This CDR3 is CASSQGWLAGGKTDTQYF. CDR3 nucleotide sequence: TGTGCCAGCAGCCAAGGGTGGCTAGCGGGAGGAAAGACAGATACGCAGTATTTT.

The chain uses TRBV25-1 and TRBJ2-4, with D possibly TRBD1 on 6 matching bases. Trimming removed 2 bases at V and 4 bases at J, with 12 bases between. The CDR3 contains 15 residues. Per germline, CDR1 MGHDK and CDR2 SYGVNS. The DNA for the CDR3 is TGTGCCAGCAGTGAACCCGGGACAACTAAAAACATTCAGTACTTC. This sequence encodes CASSEPGTTKNIQYF. The full variable domain, with the rest looked up from reference TRBV25-1 and TRBJ2-4, is EADIYQTPRYLVIGTGKKITLECSQTMGHDKMYWYQQDPGMELHLIHYSYGVNSTEKGDLSSESTVSRIRTEHFPLTLESARPSHTSQYLCASSEPGTTKNIQYFGAGTRLSVL.

The J gene is TRBJ1-5, the V gene TRBV28, with D possibly matching TRBD1 (6 bases). The germline V gene encodes CDR1 MDHEN and CDR2 SYDVKM. CDR3 size: 16 residues. V dropped 6 bases and J dropped 3 bases, with 18 bases sitting between them. The CDR3 here is CASSAAGGQNNQPQHF. CDR3 nucleotide sequence: TGTGCCAGCAGCGCGGCGGGGGGGCAGAACAATCAGCCCCAGCATTTT.

The chain is built from TRBV27 and TRBJ2-7, with TRBD1 identical over 9 bases. J gave up 4 bases and V 6 bases, and 10 bases lay outside the gene matches. CDR1 is MNHEY and CDR2 is SMNVEV in the germline V gene (reference sequence). CDR3 length: 15 residues. CDR3 DNA sequence: TGTGCCAGCAGCGACCACGGACAGGGGATATACGAGCAGTACTTC. Protein sequence: CASSDHGQGIYEQYF.

The chain carries TRBV6-2 or TRBV6-3 and TRBJ2-3; D ambiguous. V was clipped by 4 bases and J by 1 base, with 12 bases between them. The germline V gene encodes CDR1 MNHEY and CDR2 SVGEGT. The CDR3 loop spans 15 amino acids. The CDR3, as DNA: TGTGCCAGCAGTTCTGATACGTCGGGCACAGATACGCAGTATTTT. Amino acids: CASSSDTSGTDTQYF.

The V and J genes are TRBV19 and TRBJ1-2, with D perhaps TRBD1 (6 bases). V lost 8 bases and J 4 bases, leaving 17 bases between the germline ends. The CDR3 sequence is 14 residues long. Germline V gene sequence: CDR1 LNHDA, CDR2 SQIVND (reference sequence). DNA of the CDR3: TGTGCCAGTCGGCCCGGGACACGGACCTATGGCTACACCTTC. Protein product: CASRPGTRTYGYTF.

The chain employs TRBV6-5 and TRBJ2-1, with 7 bases matching TRBD2. J lost 9 bases, V lost 3 bases, and 8 bases had no gene match. The V gene's germline CDR1 is MNHEY and CDR2 SVGAGI. The CDR3 totals 14 residues. Here the CDR3 reads CASSYPAVAGEQFF. CDR3 DNA: TGTGCCAGCAGTTATCCCGCGGTAGCGGGTGAGCAGTTCTTC.

This clone was counted once. This chain joins TRBV29-1 and TRBJ1-1; the D is unclear. The CDR3 is made up of 12 amino acids. Trimming stripped 8 bases from V and 4 bases from J, with 14 bases between. Looked up from germline, CDR1 is SQVTM and CDR2 is ANQGSEA. The CDR3 region is CSTQRPSTEAFF. The CDR3 DNA follows: TGCAGCACACAGCGGCCTAGCACTGAAGCTTTCTTT.

The chain has TRBV3-1 (or the pseudogene TRBV3-2) and TRBJ1-1; 9 bases are a match to TRBD1. Germline lookup yields CDR1 LGHDT and CDR2 YNNKEL (reference sequence). V was clipped by 4 bases and J by 4 bases; unmatched bases: 4. This CDR3 comprises 14 residues. DNA for the CDR3: TGTGCCAGCAGCCCGACGGACAGGGGCACTGAAGCTTTCTTT. Its protein is CASSPTDRGTEAFF.

The rearrangement links TRBV7-9 to TRBJ2-1; 7 bases map to TRBD1. Trimming took 5 bases from V and 4 from J; bases not matched to a gene: 5. CDR1 is SEHNR and CDR2 is FQNEAQ in the germline V gene (reference sequence). The CDR3 contains 14 residues. CDR3 protein: CASSPPGQYNEQFF. The CDR3 DNA reads as TGTGCCAGCAGCCCTCCGGGACAGTACAATGAGCAGTTCTTC.

V is TRBV28 and J is TRBJ1-2, with D unclear. Deletions cut 3 bases from V and 8 bases from J, with 16 bases between. From germline, CDR1 is MDHEN and CDR2 SYDVKM. The CDR3 totals 14 residues. The CDR3 protein is CASSFPSEGEGYTF. Written as DNA, the CDR3 is TGTGCCAGCAGTTTCCCTTCGGAGGGTGAAGGCTACACCTTC.

This clone has just a few counts. V usage is TRBV11-2 and J usage is TRBJ1-6, with TRBD1 matching over 8 bases. Trimming took 5 bases from V and 11 from J; bases not matched to a gene: 11. This CDR3 is built from 15 residues. Looked up from germline, CDR1 is SGHAT and CDR2 is FQNNGV. CDR3 residues: CASSARTGMHAPLHF. In DNA form, the CDR3 reads TGTGCCAGCAGCGCAAGGACAGGGATGCATGCACCCCTCCACTTT.

The CDR3 sequence: CASSSPGTEAFF. The CDR3 nucleotides are TGTGCCAGCAGTTCCCCAGGGACTGAAGCTTTCTTT. The chain employs TRBV28 and TRBJ1-1; a weak D match, TRBD1 (5 bases). V lost 4 bases to trimming and J lost 5 bases, with 8 bases between them. The V gene's germline CDR1 is MDHEN and CDR2 SYDVKM. This CDR3 is built from 12 residues. Supplemented by reference TRBV28 and TRBJ1-1, the full variable domain reads DVKVTQSSRYLVKRTGEKVFLECVQDMDHENMFWYRQDPGLGLRLIYFSYDVKMKEKGDIPEGYSVSREKKERFSLILESASTNQTSMYLCASSSPGTEAFFGQGTRLTVV.

V usage is TRBV28 and J usage is TRBJ1-5; D call uncertain. Germline loops: CDR1 MDHEN, CDR2 SYDVKM. The CDR3 runs to 14 residues. Trimming cost V 4 bases and J 4 bases, with 11 bases left between them. The CDR3 loop is CASSSWSENQPQHF. The CDR3, as DNA: TGTGCCAGCAGTTCGTGGTCTGAGAATCAGCCCCAGCATTTT.